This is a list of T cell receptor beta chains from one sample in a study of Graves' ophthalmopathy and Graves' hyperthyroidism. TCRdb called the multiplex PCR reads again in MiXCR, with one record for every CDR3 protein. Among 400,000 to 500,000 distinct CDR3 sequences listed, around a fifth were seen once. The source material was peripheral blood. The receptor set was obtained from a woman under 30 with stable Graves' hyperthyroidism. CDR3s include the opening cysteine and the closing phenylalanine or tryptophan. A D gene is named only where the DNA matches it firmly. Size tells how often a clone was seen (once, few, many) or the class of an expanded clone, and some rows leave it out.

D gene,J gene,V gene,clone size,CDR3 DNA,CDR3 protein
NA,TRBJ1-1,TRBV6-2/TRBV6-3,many,TGTGCCAGCAGCCTAGGGACGGCTGAAGCTTTCTTT,CASSLGTAEAFF
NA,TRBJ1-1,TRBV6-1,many,TGTGCCAGCAGTGAAGCAAGGAGGGTTAGTGTTCACACTGAAGCTTTCTTT,CASSEARRVSVHTEAFF
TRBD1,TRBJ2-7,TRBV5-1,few,TGCGCCAGCAGCCCCCGGACAGGGACCACCTACGAGCAGTACTTC,CASSPRTGTTYEQYF
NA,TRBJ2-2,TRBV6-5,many,TGTGCCAGCAGTTCAAGTCTAGAAAGAACCGGGGAGCTGTTTTTT,CASSSSLERTGELFF
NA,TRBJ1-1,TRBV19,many,TGTGCCAGTAGTAATCGGAGGGGAACGAACACTGAAGCTTTCTTT,CASSNRRGTNTEAFF
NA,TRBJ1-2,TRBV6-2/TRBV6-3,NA,TGTGCCAGCAGTCCACCGCTCCATGGCTACACCTTC,CASSPPLHGYTF
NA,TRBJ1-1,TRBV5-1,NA,TGCGCCAGCAGCTTGTGGTCCGGGGGGGAGGTGAACACTGAAGCTTTCTTT,CASSLWSGGEVNTEAFF
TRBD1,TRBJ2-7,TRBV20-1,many,TGCAGTGCTGGACAGGGATCCTCCTACGAGCAGTACTTC,CSAGQGSSYEQYF
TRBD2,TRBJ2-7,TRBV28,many,TGTGCCAGCAGCGGACTAGCGGGGTACGAGCAGTACTTC,CASSGLAGYEQYF
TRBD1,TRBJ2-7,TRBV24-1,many,TGTGCCACCAGTGGCCCAGGGGGCCCCAACTACGAGCAGTACTTC,CATSGPGGPNYEQYF
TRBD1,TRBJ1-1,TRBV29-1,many,TGCAGCGTTGAAGAAGGACAGGGGGCCACTGAAGCTTTCTTT,CSVEEGQGATEAFF
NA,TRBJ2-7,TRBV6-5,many,TGTGCCAGCAGTTACCGGAGCGGCTCCTACGAGCAGTACTTC,CASSYRSGSYEQYF
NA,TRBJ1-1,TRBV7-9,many,TGTGCCAGCAGCTCCTCGGGATGGAACACTGAAGCTTTCTTT,CASSSSGWNTEAFF
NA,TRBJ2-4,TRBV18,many,TGTGCCAGCTCACCACGAACAGATAGAGCCAAAAACATTCAGTACTTC,CASSPRTDRAKNIQYF
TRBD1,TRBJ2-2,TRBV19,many,TGTGCCAGTAGTATAGGGACAGGGACCCCCGGGGAGCTGTTTTTT,CASSIGTGTPGELFF
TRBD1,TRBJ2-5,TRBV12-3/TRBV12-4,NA,TGTGCCAGCAGTTTATTCCGGGACAGAAAAGAGACCCAGTACTTC,CASSLFRDRKETQYF
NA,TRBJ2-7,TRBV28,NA,TGTGCCAGCAGTCCGGCGGGGCGACCAGTCGGCGAGCAGTACTTC,CASSPAGRPVGEQYF
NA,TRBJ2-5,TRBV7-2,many,TGTGCCAGCAGCTTAGGGACCCCGGGACTGCAAGAGACCCAGTACTTC,CASSLGTPGLQETQYF
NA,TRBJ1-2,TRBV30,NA,TGTGCCTGGAGTGGGACATCTCAAGGCTATGGCTACACCTTC,CAWSGTSQGYGYTF
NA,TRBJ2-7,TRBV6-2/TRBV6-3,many,TGTGCCAGCAGTTACGACAGCCTGCGGCAGTACTTC,CASSYDSLRQYF
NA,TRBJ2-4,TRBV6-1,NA,TGTGCCAGCAAAACGGGCATCGCGAAAAACATTCAGTACTTC,CASKTGIAKNIQYF
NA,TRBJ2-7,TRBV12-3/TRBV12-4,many,TGTGCCAGCAGTTACACCTTCTACGAGCAGCACTTC,CASSYTFYEQHF
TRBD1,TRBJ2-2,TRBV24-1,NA,TGTGCCACCAGTGATTTTGGGGACAGTATCGGGGAGCTGTTTTTT,CATSDFGDSIGELFF
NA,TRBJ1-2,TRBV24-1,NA,TGTGCCACCAGCTTGGACAGTTACTATGGCTACACCTTC,CATSLDSYYGYTF
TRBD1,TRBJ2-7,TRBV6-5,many,TGTGCCAGCTTCCGGACAGGAACCTACGAGCAGTACTTC,CASFRTGTYEQYF
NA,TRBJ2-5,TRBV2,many,TGTGCCAGCAGCCCCCAGGGGGGGTCCCAGTACTTC,CASSPQGGSQYF
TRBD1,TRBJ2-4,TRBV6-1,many,TGTGCCAGCAGAACAGGGGGGTCGGCCAAAAACATTCAGTACTTC,CASRTGGSAKNIQYF
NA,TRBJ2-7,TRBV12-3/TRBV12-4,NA,TGTGCCAGCAGTTTAGTGGGGTACTACGAGCAGTACTTC,CASSLVGYYEQYF
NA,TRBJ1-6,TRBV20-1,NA,TGCAGTGCCCCGACCCGGGGGTCGACCTATAATTCACCCCTCCACTTT,CSAPTRGSTYNSPLHF
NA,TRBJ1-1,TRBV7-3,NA,TGTGCCAGCAGCCCAGCGGGGGCGAAGAACACTGAAGCTTTCTTT,CASSPAGAKNTEAFF
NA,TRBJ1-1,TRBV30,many,TGTGCCTGGAGTGTACGAGGCCTGAACACTGAAGCTTTCTTT,CAWSVRGLNTEAFF
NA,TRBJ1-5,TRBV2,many,TGTGCCAGCAGTGAAGAGGTATACGGCAATCAGCCCCAGCATTTT,CASSEEVYGNQPQHF
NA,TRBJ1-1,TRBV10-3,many,TGTGCCATCAGTGAGTCAGGGTTAGGCACTGAAGCTTTCTTT,CAISESGLGTEAFF
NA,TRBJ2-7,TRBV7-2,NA,TGTGCCAGCAGCTCATCTAGCGACTTTAGCGAGCAGTACTTC,CASSSSSDFSEQYF
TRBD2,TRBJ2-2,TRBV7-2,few,TGTGCCAGCAGCTTCGCGGGAGGGCCTAACACCGGGGAGCTGTTTTTT,CASSFAGGPNTGELFF
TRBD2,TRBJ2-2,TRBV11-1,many,TGTGCCAGCAGCCGGACTAGCGGGAGGTTTGGCACCGGGGAGCTGTTTTTT,CASSRTSGRFGTGELFF
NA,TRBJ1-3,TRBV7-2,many,TGTGCCAGCAGCCCCGGTGGAAACACCATATATTTT,CASSPGGNTIYF
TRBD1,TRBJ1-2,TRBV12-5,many,TGTGCTAGTGGCCTGGCGGGCAGGGGGCTTGGTGGCTACACCTTC,CASGLAGRGLGGYTF
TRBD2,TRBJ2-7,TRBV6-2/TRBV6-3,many,TGTGCCAGCAGGAATAGCGGGAGCACCTACGAGCAGTACTTC,CASRNSGSTYEQYF
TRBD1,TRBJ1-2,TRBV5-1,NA,TGCGCCAGCAGCTCTAACTTTATACCGGGACAGCAAGGCTACACCTTC,CASSSNFIPGQQGYTF
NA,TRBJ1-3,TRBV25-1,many,TGTGCCAGCACAGGGTTCTCTGGAAACACCATATATTTT,CASTGFSGNTIYF
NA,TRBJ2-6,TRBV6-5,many,TGTGCCAGCAGTTACTCGTGGGGGGCCAACGTCCTGACTTTC,CASSYSWGANVLTF
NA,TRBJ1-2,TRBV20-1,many,TGCAGTGCCGTAGTAGTGGGCCTCTATGGCTACACCTTC,CSAVVVGLYGYTF
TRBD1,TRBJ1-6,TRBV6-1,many,TGTGCCAGCAGTGATCCCCGGGACAGGGGGTCACCCCTCCACTTT,CASSDPRDRGSPLHF
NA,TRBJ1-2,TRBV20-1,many,TGCAGTGCTAGAGTCCCCGCCCGCCTAGGGTATGGCTACACCTTC,CSARVPARLGYGYTF
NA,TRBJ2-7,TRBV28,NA,TGTGCCAGCACTTCGGCTGCGGAAACCTACGAGCAGTACTTC,CASTSAAETYEQYF
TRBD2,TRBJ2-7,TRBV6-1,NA,TGTGCCAGCAAAGGGAGGGACCTCCGGGCCTACGAGCAGTACTTC,CASKGRDLRAYEQYF
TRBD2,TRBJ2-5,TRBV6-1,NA,TGTGCCAGCAGTCGCGGACTAGCGGGAGAAAGAGAGATCCAGTACTTC,CASSRGLAGEREIQYF